The 18 T cell receptor beta chains below were found in one sample sequenced in a study of cytomegalovirus exposure and HLA in healthy donors. It was with 60 Vbeta and 13 Jbeta primers that the PCR ran. This table comes from immunoSEQ multiplex PCR, and its TCRdb copy is limited to in-frame clones, with some not included. This sample yields about 170,000 clones, of which around 80% are seen a single time; approximately 4.1% belongs to the top ten. Sequenced sample: PBMCs. The receptors originated from a woman aged 45-59 years in good health and CMV-seropositive.

The chain carries TRBV7-3 and TRBJ1-1; the D is unclear. V lost 5 bases, J lost 1 base, and 8 bases lay in between. Germline V gives CDR1 SGHTA, CDR2 FQGTGA. This CDR3 contains 13 residues. The CDR3 loop reads CASSRVPNTEAFF. The CDR3 DNA follows: TGTGCCAGCAGCCGGGTCCCGAACACTGAAGCTTTCTTT.

This clone was detected only a few times. J is TRBJ2-1 and V is TRBV7-9; D might be TRBD2 (7 bases). CDR1 and CDR2 (germline): SEHNR, FQNEAQ (reference sequence). The V gene lost 5 bases and the J gene lost 3 bases, with 14 bases spanning the gap. This CDR3 spans 15 amino acids. The CDR3 is CASSPGAGVYNEQFF. CDR3 sequence (DNA): TGTGCCAGCAGCCCAGGGGCGGGAGTCTACAATGAGCAGTTCTTC.

V usage is TRBV19 and J usage is TRBJ2-1; TRBD1 aligns across 7 bases. CDR1 is LNHDA, CDR2 SQIVND, per germline (reference sequence). The J segment lost 5 bases and the V segment lost 3 bases, leaving 1 base of the junction unmatched. The CDR3 totals 13 residues. The chain's CDR3 is CASSMGQNNEQFF. The CDR3 DNA reads as TGTGCCAGTAGTATGGGACAGAACAATGAGCAGTTCTTC. The whole variable domain, remainder taken from reference TRBV19 and TRBJ2-1, is DGGITQSPKYLFRKEGQNVTLSCEQNLNHDAMYWYRQDPGQGLRLIYYSQIVNDFQKGDIAEGYSVSREKKESFPLTVTSAQKNPTAFYLCASSMGQNNEQFFGPGTRLTVL.

The chain has TRBV9 and TRBJ1-2; 7 nucleotides agree with TRBD1. The CDR3 totals 15 residues. The ends lost 4 bases at V and 3 bases at J; junction bases unmatched: 9. Germline V gives CDR1 SGDLS, CDR2 YYNGEE. The DNA for the CDR3 is TGTGCCAGCAGCAAACGACAGGGCTTCGACTATGGCTACACCTTC. It specifies CASSKRQGFDYGYTF.

This chain links TRBV21-1 with TRBJ2-5; the table's D call, TRBD2, was not checked against the DNA. TRBV21-1 is marked as a pseudogene. This CDR3 region has 13 residues. CDR3 sequence: CASSPRLLRTQYF. The CDR3 coding sequence is TGTGCCAGCAGCCCTCGACTCCTACGGACCCAGTACTTC.

The genes are TRBV4-1 and TRBJ2-5; possibly TRBD1 for D (5 bases). The CDR3 covers 14 residues. The ends were cut back, 0 bases at V and 4 bases at J, with 9 bases in the middle. Germline assignment: CDR1 MGHRA and CDR2 YSYEKL. CDR3 DNA: TGCGCCAGCAGCCAAGATCCCCAGGGAGAGACCCAGTACTTC. It yields the protein CASSQDPQGETQYF.

This clone was seen a handful of times. CDR3 loop: CASSLTPTAIVAQYF. Written as DNA, the CDR3 is TGTGCCAGCAGCTTAACACCGACAGCTATCGTCGCGCAGTACTTC. The chain couples TRBV7-3 to TRBJ2-7; tentatively, D is TRBD1 (5 bases). V gave up 0 bases and J gave up 9 bases, with 18 bases separating them. CDR1 and CDR2 from the germline V gene are SGHTA and FQGTGA. The CDR3 extends over 15 amino acids.

This clone turned up a few times. This chain links TRBV6-5 with TRBJ1-5; D remains ambiguous. This CDR3 spans 14 amino acids. Germline CDR1 MNHEY, CDR2 SVGAGI. Trimming stripped 6 bases from V and 1 base from J, with 10 bases between. CDR3 in amino acids: CASSLRGSNQPQHF. In DNA form, the CDR3 reads TGTGCCAGCAGCCTCCGGGGAAGCAATCAGCCCCAGCATTTT.

This clone was observed a few times. This chain joins TRBV4-1 and TRBJ2-2; D is ambiguous. Germline CDR1 reads MGHRA; CDR2 reads YSYEKL. The CDR3 has 14 amino acids. V was clipped by 4 bases and J by 0 bases, with 6 bases between them. The CDR3 DNA sequence: TGCGCCAGCAGCCGCACGGCGAACACCGGGGAGCTGTTTTTT. This sequence encodes CASSRTANTGELFF.

This chain links TRBV6-1 with TRBJ1-5; 7 bases fit TRBD1. Germline CDR1 is MNHNS and CDR2 is SASEGT. This CDR3 has 16 amino acids. V gave up 0 bases and J gave up 5 bases; unmatched junction bases: 7. The CDR3 reads CASSEAGKGQYQPQHF. For the CDR3, the DNA is TGTGCCAGCAGTGAAGCAGGTAAGGGACAGTATCAGCCCCAGCATTTT.

Only a few counts were recorded for this clone. J is TRBJ2-7 and V is TRBV6-1; 7 positions match TRBD2. This CDR3 has 13 amino acids. Germline CDR1 reads MNHNS; CDR2 reads SASEGT. V shed 10 bases, J shed 4 bases, and the junction held 10 bases outside the gene matches. CDR3 bases: TGTGCCACTTCAATAAGCGGGGTTTACGAGCAGTACTTC. This codes for CATSISGVYEQYF.

V and J are TRBV5-5 and TRBJ1-5; D perhaps matches TRBD1 (5 bases). Trimming took 0 bases from V and 5 from J, leaving 15 bases between them. The CDR3 covers 16 residues. Germline V gives CDR1 SGHKS, CDR2 YYEKEE (reference sequence). The DNA for the CDR3 is TGTGCCAGCAGCTTGGGAGCGGGACCGACGGATCAGCCCCAGCATTTT. Its translation is CASSLGAGPTDQPQHF. Combining the CDR3 with reference TRBV5-5 and TRBJ1-5 gives the whole variable domain DAGVTQSPTHLIKTRGQQVTLRCSPISGHKSVSWYQQVLGQGPQFIFQYYEKEERGRGNFPDRFSARQFPNYSSELNVNALLLGDSALYLCASSLGAGPTDQPQHFGDGTRLSIL.

The chain combines TRBV5-1 with TRBJ2-7; the match to TRBD2 covers 12 bases. The germline V gene has CDR1 SGHRS and CDR2 YFSETQ. This CDR3 region has 15 residues. With V trimmed by 4 bases and J by 4 bases, 6 bases remained unmatched. CDR3 nucleotides: TGCGCCAGCAGCCCGGTCACTAGCGGGAGGTACGAGCAGTACTTC. Its translation: CASSPVTSGRYEQYF.

This clone was detected a few times. V usage is TRBV11-2 and J usage is TRBJ2-7; 8 bases map to TRBD1. The V and J ends lost 6 bases and 5 bases, in that order; junction bases with no gene match: 9. The CDR3 has 14 residues. Germline V gives CDR1 SGHAT, CDR2 FQNNGV. CDR3 coding DNA: TGTGCCAGCAGTTTCCGGGACAGGCCGGACGAGCAGTACTTC. It translates to CASSFRDRPDEQYF.

The CDR3 region is CASSLGGQGGNQPQHF. In DNA form, the CDR3 reads TGTGCCAGCAGCCTGGGGGGACAGGGAGGCAATCAGCCCCAGCATTTT. The chain links TRBV5-4 to TRBJ1-5; 9 positions agree with TRBD1. Germline V gene data show CDR1 as SGHNT and CDR2 as YYREEE (reference sequence). The CDR3 consists of 16 residues. V lost 4 bases and J lost 2; bases outside the gene matches: 7.

This rearrangement joins TRBV4-1 to TRBJ2-3, with 7 bases that match TRBD2. With V trimmed by 1 base and J by 6 bases, 7 bases remained unmatched. This CDR3 contains 15 residues. The germline CDR1 and CDR2 sequences are MGHRA and YSYEKL. The CDR3 bases are TGCGCCAGCAGCCAAGGAGGGAGGGCCATTGATACGCAGTATTTT. Its protein is CASSQGGRAIDTQYF.

The chain combines TRBV18 with TRBJ2-3, with 9 nucleotides matching TRBD1. This CDR3 comprises 15 residues. The V gene end was trimmed by 6 bases and the J gene end by 5 bases; junction bases not matched to a gene: 9. Germline loops: CDR1 KGHSH, CDR2 LQKENI. CDR3 nucleotide sequence: TGTGCCAGCTCCCGGGACAGGGCAGGAGGAGATACGCAGTATTTT. It codes for CASSRDRAGGDTQYF.

This sequence joins TRBV6-1 and TRBJ2-7, with TRBD1 as a possible D gene (6 bases). CDR3 length: 13 amino acids. Per germline, CDR1 MNHNS and CDR2 SASEGT. The ends were cut back, 4 bases at V and 3 bases at J, with 10 bases in the middle. CDR3 residues: CASSAGRGYEQYF. The CDR3 region has the DNA TGTGCCAGCAGTGCAGGCAGGGGCTACGAGCAGTACTTC.